Presented here are 30 T cell receptor beta chains from one specimen sequenced in a study of T cell responses to AZD1222 COVID-19 vaccine. The table came from immunoSEQ multiplex PCR; TCRdb's copy has only in-frame clones and leaves some out. The table records about 170,000 clones, 80% to 95% of them present only once. Source: peripheral blood, taken on day 0 of AZD1222 vaccination. The receptors stem from an adult in good health.

J is TRBJ1-6 and V is TRBV6-5; D may be TRBD1 (6 bases). CDR1 is MNHEY and CDR2 is SVGAGI in the germline V gene. CDR3 length equals 15 residues. V lost 6 bases to trimming and J lost 9 bases, with 18 bases between them. The CDR3 loop reads CASRQDPRRGSPLHF. As DNA, the CDR3 is TGTGCCAGCAGACAGGACCCTCGCAGGGGTTCACCCCTCCACTTT.

The rearrangement joins TRBV19 to TRBJ2-1, with no clear D. Trimming took 9 bases from V and 6 from J, leaving 12 bases between them. The CDR3 sequence is 12 residues long. Germline loops: CDR1 LNHDA, CDR2 SQIVND (reference sequence). The CDR3, as DNA: TGTGCCAGCACCGCTGGAGCCAATGAGCAGTTCTTC. Translation gives CASTAGANEQFF.

V usage is TRBV7-9 and J usage is TRBJ1-1; D call uncertain. Between the trimmed V and J ends, which lost 10 bases and 9 bases, there was a span of 6 bases. This CDR3 is built from 8 residues. From germline, CDR1 is SEHNR and CDR2 FQNEAQ (reference sequence). The CDR3 nucleotides read TGTGCCATCTTGAAAGCTTTCTTT. Translating it yields CAILKAFF.

The V and J genes are TRBV2 and TRBJ2-5; D possibly corresponds to TRBD2 (5 bases). The CDR3 covers 14 residues. The V end was cut by 2 bases, the J end by 5 bases, with 12 bases between. The germline V gene encodes CDR1 SNHLY and CDR2 FYNNEI. The CDR3 nucleotides read TGTGCCAGCAGTGAATTGATCAGCGGCGAGACCCAGTACTTC. As protein: CASSELISGETQYF. Drawing the rest from reference TRBV2 and TRBJ2-5, the complete variable domain is EPEVTQTPSHQVTQMGQEVILRCVPISNHLYFYWYRQILGQKVEFLVSFYNNEISEKSEIFDDQFSVERPDGSNFTLKIRSTKLEDSAMYFCASSELISGETQYFGPGTRLLVL.

This clone was counted a single time. Other DNA sequences of this sample code for an identical CDR3. The J gene is TRBJ2-3, the V gene TRBV18, with D unclear. CDR1 is KGHSH, CDR2 LQKENI, per germline. The CDR3 sequence is 12 residues long. V lost 3 bases and J lost 2, with 3 bases in between. The CDR3, as DNA: TGTGCCAGCTCACCCTCCACAGATACGCAGTATTTT. Translating it yields CASSPSTDTQYF.

V and J are TRBV27 and TRBJ2-2; TRBD1 agrees at 7 bases. The CDR3 sequence is 15 residues long. Trimming at V came to 1 base and at J to 4 bases, leaving 3 bases not matched to a gene. Germline CDR1 MNHEY, CDR2 SMNVEV (reference sequence). The CDR3, as DNA: TGTGCCAGCAGTTTATGGGCAGGGGGCACCGGGGAGCTGTTTTTT. This codes for CASSLWAGGTGELFF.

J is TRBJ1-3 and V is TRBV12-5; D not certain. V lost 6 bases to trimming and J lost 2 bases, with 11 bases between them. The CDR3 contains 14 residues. Per germline, CDR1 LGHNT and CDR2 FRNRAP. The CDR3 nucleotides read TGTGCTAGTGGGCCACCGGGTGCTGGAAACACCATATATTTT. Translating gives CASGPPGAGNTIYF.

The rearrangement links TRBV6-5 to TRBJ1-1, with a weak D call TRBD1 (5 bases). The CDR3 consists of 15 residues. Trimming left V 6 bases short and J 1 base short, with 15 bases between. Germline CDR1 MNHEY, CDR2 SVGAGI. CDR3 nucleotide sequence: TGTGCCAGCAGCCCACCCGGGGGAGGGAACACTGAAGCTTTCTTT. This codes for CASSPPGGGNTEAFF.

The chain is built from TRBV11-2 and TRBJ2-2; TRBD1 matches 9 bases. This CDR3 has 17 amino acids. V dropped 3 bases and J dropped 5; count of bases not matched to a gene: 10. Germline V gives CDR1 SGHAT, CDR2 FQNNGV. This CDR3 reads CASSFQGGTGRTGELFF. The CDR3, as DNA: TGTGCCAGCAGCTTCCAAGGAGGGACAGGGAGAACCGGGGAGCTGTTTTTT.

The V call is TRBV30, the J call TRBJ1-6, with 12 bases that match TRBD1. There are 17 residues in the CDR3. Trimming at V came to 5 bases and at J to 9 bases, leaving 14 bases not matched to a gene. Germline CDR1 is GTSNPN and CDR2 is SVGIG (reference sequence). As DNA, the CDR3 is TGTGCCTGGGCCTACAACCTCGGGACAGGGGGCCGTTCACCCCTCCACTTT. Protein sequence: CAWAYNLGTGGRSPLHF.

This clone was picked up one time. In nucleotides, the CDR3 is TGCAGCGTCCAACAGGGCCCCAATCAGCCCCAGCATTTT. The encoded protein is CSVQQGPNQPQHF. The gene calls are TRBV29-1 and TRBJ1-5; perhaps TRBD1 as D (6 bases). The germline V and J ends were trimmed by 6 bases and 3 bases, with 12 bases remaining between them. Germline V gene lookup returns CDR1 SQVTM and CDR2 ANQGSEA. CDR3 length equals 13 residues.

The chain links TRBV18 to TRBJ1-6; 11 bases are shared with TRBD1. After removal of 3 bases from V and 4 bases from J, the junction contained 5 bases not matched to a gene. The CDR3 covers 17 residues. From germline, CDR1 is KGHSH and CDR2 LQKENI. CDR3 bases: TGTGCCAGCTCACCGGCCGGGACAGGGGGGTATAATTCACCCCTCCACTTT. This translates into CASSPAGTGGYNSPLHF.

The rearrangement uses TRBV29-1 and TRBJ2-7, with D perhaps assigned TRBD1 or TRBD2 (5 bases each). The germline V gene encodes CDR1 SQVTM and CDR2 ANQGSEA. The length of the CDR3 is 18 residues. V lost 6 bases to trimming and J lost 0 bases, with 27 bases between them. The CDR3 DNA sequence: TGCAGCGTCCAAGTAATGCCCGGGACGCAGGAATCCTCCTACGAGCAGTACTTC. Protein: CSVQVMPGTQESSYEQYF.

This clone was seen just once. This chain connects TRBV19 to TRBJ2-7; no clear D gene. Germline assignment: CDR1 LNHDA and CDR2 SQIVND (reference sequence). The CDR3 length is 13 residues. V lost 6 bases and J lost 0, with 9 bases in between. In DNA form, the CDR3 reads TGTGCCAGTAGCTACTCGAGCTCCTACGAGCAGTACTTC. It specifies CASSYSSSYEQYF. Drawing the rest from reference TRBV19 and TRBJ2-7, the complete variable domain is DGGITQSPKYLFRKEGQNVTLSCEQNLNHDAMYWYRQDPGQGLRLIYYSQIVNDFQKGDIAEGYSVSREKKESFPLTVTSAQKNPTAFYLCASSYSSSYEQYFGPGTRLTVT.

The chain joins TRBV2 to TRBJ1-1, with a weak D call TRBD1 (6 bases). The CDR3 spans 13 residues. Germline V gene lookup returns CDR1 SNHLY and CDR2 FYNNEI. Trimming removed 8 bases at V and 5 bases at J, with 15 bases between. Written as DNA, the CDR3 is TGTGCCAGCCTACAAATTACAGGGACTGAAGCTTTCTTT. This codes for CASLQITGTEAFF. Complete variable domain (other parts from reference TRBV2 and TRBJ1-1): EPEVTQTPSHQVTQMGQEVILRCVPISNHLYFYWYRQILGQKVEFLVSFYNNEISEKSEIFDDQFSVERPDGSNFTLKIRSTKLEDSAMYFCASLQITGTEAFFGQGTRLTVV.

The V and J genes are TRBV5-4 and TRBJ2-3; 12 nucleotides match TRBD2. CDR1 is SGHNT and CDR2 is YYREEE in the germline V gene (reference sequence). V shed 4 bases and J 1 base; nucleotides not matched to a gene: 4. This CDR3 has 16 amino acids. Written as DNA, the CDR3 is TGTGCCAGCAGCCTTCGGACTAGCGGGGGCACAGATACGCAGTATTTT. Translating gives CASSLRTSGGTDTQYF.

The V call is TRBV6-2 or TRBV6-3, the J call TRBJ1-5; no clear D. Germline CDR1 and CDR2: MNHEY and SVGEGT. This CDR3 has 16 residues. The V end lost 5 bases, the J end lost 4 bases, and 18 bases lay between the germline ends. In DNA form, the CDR3 reads TGTGCCAGCAGTAATGGCGGTTTTGGACTAAATCAGCCCCAGCATTTT. Its translation is CASSNGGFGLNQPQHF.

The rearrangement joins TRBV7-2 to TRBJ2-1; 8 positions match TRBD2. The germline CDR1 and CDR2 sequences are SGHTA and FQGNSA. With V trimmed by 3 bases and J by 5 bases, 6 bases remained unmatched. CDR3 length: 15 residues. Written as DNA, the CDR3 is TGTGCCAGCAGCTTTACTAGCGGACCCCACAATGAGCAGTTCTTC. It encodes CASSFTSGPHNEQFF.

The J gene is TRBJ2-1, the V gene TRBV3-1 (or the pseudogene TRBV3-2), with a tentative D call TRBD2 (6 bases). Germline CDR1 is LGHDT and CDR2 is YNNKEL (reference sequence). Trimming stripped 1 base from V and 7 bases from J, with 14 bases between. The CDR3 has 15 residues. The CDR3 is CASSQGTTLVNEQFF. For the CDR3, the DNA is TGTGCCAGCAGCCAAGGGACTACCTTGGTAAATGAGCAGTTCTTC.

This chain uses TRBV19 with TRBJ2-1, with D maybe TRBD1 (5 bases). Germline V gene data show CDR1 as LNHDA and CDR2 as SQIVND (reference sequence). V dropped 3 bases and J dropped 2 bases, with 11 bases sitting between them. The CDR3 is 15 residues long. The CDR3 sequence: CASSMTRGTYNEQFF. The CDR3 DNA reads as TGTGCCAGTAGTATGACAAGGGGAACCTACAATGAGCAGTTCTTC.

This clone was counted between two and nine times. The chain is built from TRBV10-1 and TRBJ2-4; no firm D call. Germline CDR1 reads WNHNN; CDR2 reads SYGVQD (reference sequence). V gave up 0 bases and J gave up 9 bases, with 9 bases separating them. The CDR3 contains 13 residues. The CDR3 sequence: CASSESGTGIQYF. CDR3 in DNA: TGCGCCAGCAGTGAGTCCGGAACGGGCATTCAGTACTTC.

This chain links TRBV19 with TRBJ1-3; TRBD1 agrees at 12 bases. The CDR3 runs 16 residues. V dropped 7 bases and J dropped 0; count of bases not matched to a gene: 4. Per the germline V gene, CDR1 is LNHDA and CDR2 is SQIVND (reference sequence). Written as DNA, the CDR3 is TGTGCCAGTATGGGGACAGGGGGCTTCTCTGGAAACACCATATATTTT. This encodes CASMGTGGFSGNTIYF.

This chain uses TRBV24-1 with TRBJ2-3; D is possibly TRBD1 (5 bases). Germline CDR1 KGHDR, CDR2 SFDVKD. This CDR3 spans 17 amino acids. V gave up 2 bases and J gave up 0 bases, with 14 bases separating them. CDR3 DNA: TGTGCCACCAGTGATTCGAAGGGGTTGGGTAGCACAGATACGCAGTATTTT. This gives the protein CATSDSKGLGSTDTQYF.

The sample holds one count of this clone. The J gene is TRBJ2-2, the V gene TRBV4-1; D is perhaps TRBD1 or TRBD2 (6 bases each). Trimming cost V 1 base and J 3 bases, with 18 bases left between them. Germline CDR1 and CDR2: MGHRA and YSYEKL. The CDR3 extends over 18 amino acids. The CDR3 DNA sequence: TGCGCCAGCAGCCAAGCTCGGGGGCGCCCGCGGGACACCGGGGAGCTGTTTTTT. Amino acid sequence: CASSQARGRPRDTGELFF.

The rearrangement uses TRBV30 and TRBJ1-5, with 8 bases lining up with TRBD1. The CDR3 extends over 15 amino acids. Per germline, CDR1 GTSNPN and CDR2 SVGIG (reference sequence). J lost 2 bases, V lost 3 bases, and 6 bases had no gene match. The CDR3: CAWRAGGIGNQPQHF. Here the CDR3 DNA reads TGTGCCTGGAGGGCAGGGGGCATCGGCAATCAGCCCCAGCATTTT.

The J gene is TRBJ2-1, the V gene TRBV21-1; the DNA was not used to check the table's D call, TRBD2. TRBV21-1 represents a pseudogene. The CDR3 covers 14 residues. The CDR3 reads CASSTLAEGNEQFF. CDR3 in DNA: TGTGCCAGCAGCACCCTAGCGGAAGGGAATGAGCAGTTCTTC.

This chain uses TRBV3-1 (or the pseudogene TRBV3-2) with TRBJ2-7, with D perhaps given as TRBD1 or TRBD2 (5 bases each). The CDR3 contains 15 residues. Germline CDR1 reads LGHDT; CDR2 reads YNNKEL (reference sequence). V shed 4 bases and J shed 5 bases, with 18 bases lying between them. The CDR3 reads CASSRDLSGFDEQYF. In DNA form, the CDR3 reads TGTGCCAGCAGCCGGGACCTCTCAGGTTTCGACGAGCAGTACTTC.

The CDR3 protein is CASSPGTDTQYF. The CDR3 DNA is TGTGCCAGCAGTCCTGGGACAGATACGCAGTATTTT. The J gene is TRBJ2-3, the V gene TRBV6-5; D is ambiguous. V shed 5 bases and J shed 3 bases, with 6 bases lying between them. Germline CDR1 is MNHEY and CDR2 is SVGAGI. The CDR3 runs to 12 residues.

The chain combines TRBV30 with TRBJ2-3, with a tentative D call TRBD2 (6 bases). Germline V CDR1 and CDR2: GTSNPN, SVGIG (reference sequence). V dropped 3 bases and J dropped 6 bases, with 22 bases sitting between them. The CDR3 length is 16 residues. CDR3 residues: CAWRSGVVPSVDTQYF. The CDR3 DNA reads TGTGCCTGGAGATCGGGGGTCGTCCCCTCGGTGGATACGCAGTATTTT.

CDR3 amino acids: CATSAGGGTGELFF. CDR3 DNA sequence: TGTGCCACCAGTGCCGGGGGCGGCACCGGGGAGCTGTTTTTT. The rearrangement uses TRBV24-1 and TRBJ2-2; D could derive from TRBD1 or TRBD2 (6 bases each). Germline V CDR1 and CDR2: KGHDR, SFDVKD. This CDR3 comprises 14 residues. Between the trimmed V and J ends, which lost 5 bases and 4 bases, there was a span of 10 bases.